The subject of this entry is one T cell receptor beta chain. Its cognate antigen is unknown. Profiled with immunoSEQ multiplex PCR; TCRdb holds only in-frame clones, not every one. The sample holds approximately 76,000 clones, 78% seen once. This record belongs to a study of vaccination effects on CD4 cells after COVID-19. Broader study findings: Healthy vaccinees had only 1 of 255 vaccine-induced clones cross-react with common cold coronaviruses.

The ends lost 2 bases at V and 3 bases at J; junction bases unmatched: 7. The CDR3 consists of 15 residues. Germline assignment: CDR1 MNHNS and CDR2 SASEGT. Expansion of antigen-specific CD4+ T cells with viral peptide pools was carried out by the ViraFEST assay before sequencing. On roughly day 10 of culture, CD4+ T cells were separated out. Nucleocapsid antibodies stayed negative before and after vaccination, showing no earlier SARS-CoV-2 infection. The sequence was collected from a human donor who received a COVID-19 vaccine. The source was CD4+ T cells from PBMCs cultured with SARS-CoV-2 spike peptides, collected before COVID-19 vaccination. The rearrangement joins TRBV6-1 to TRBJ2-7; 7 nucleotides agree with TRBD1. DNA for the CDR3: TGTGCCAGCAGTGAAAAATGGGACAGCTTCTACGAGCAGTACGTC. It codes for CASSEKWDSFYEQYV.